The 4 T cell receptor beta chains listed next were all sequenced from one sample in a study of CD8 T cells in Susac syndrome. The RNA input was roughly 0.45 to 1 ug, and it was reverse transcribed with random hexamers. A single record per CDR3 protein comes from TCRdb applying MiXCR to the immunoSEQ multiplex PCR reads. The sample lists over 130,000 distinct CDR3 sequences, just under 95% occurring once. Sequences were obtained from CD4+ T cells from PBMCs. These receptors came from a human donor with Susac syndrome.

The chain carries TRBV30 and TRBJ2-1; 7 bases map to TRBD2. Germline-derived CDR1 and CDR2 are GTSNPN and SVGIG (reference sequence). The CDR3 totals 15 residues. The junction had 9 bases not matched to a gene; V was cut back by 4 bases and J by 3 bases. This CDR3 is CAWTGWRGYYNEQFF. DNA of the CDR3: TGTGCCTGGACAGGGTGGCGGGGGTACTACAATGAGCAGTTCTTC.

The V gene is TRBV3-1, the J gene TRBJ2-7; 10 nucleotides agree with TRBD2. CDR3 length: 15 residues. CDR1 is LGHDT and CDR2 is YNNKEL in the germline V gene (reference sequence). V was pared by 0 bases and J by 6 bases, with 5 bases of the junction left unmatched. The CDR3 coding sequence is TGTGCCAGCAGCCAAGATCTGGCTAGCGGGGGCGAGCAGTACTTC. This translates into CASSQDLASGGEQYF.

V gene TRBV3-1 combines with J gene TRBJ2-1; D perhaps matches TRBD1 (5 bases). In germline, CDR1 is LGHDT, CDR2 YNNKEL (reference sequence). The CDR3 length is 16 residues. The ends were cut back, 4 bases at V and 3 bases at J, with 16 bases in the middle. The CDR3 is CASSRETGGVYNEQFF. CDR3 bases: TGTGCCAGCAGCCGGGAAACAGGTGGAGTCTACAATGAGCAGTTCTTC.

J is TRBJ2-5 and V is TRBV12-5, with 12 bases identical to TRBD2. Germline loops: CDR1 LGHNT, CDR2 FRNRAP. Germline trimming cut 5 bases from V and 1 base from J; bases unmatched to any gene: 5. The CDR3 is 16 residues long. The CDR3 region has the DNA TGTGCTAGTGGTCCCGGACTAGCGGGGATCCAAGAGACCCAGTACTTC. Amino acid sequence: CASGPGLAGIQETQYF.